A selection of T cell receptor beta chains follows, all from one sample in a study of T-cell reconstitution after alpha-beta-depleted transplantation in children. MiXCR, run by TCRdb on the PCR reads, gives a single entry per CDR3 protein. The sample gives around 370,000 distinct CDR3 sequences, over 9% of which show up once; 2% to 3% is in the top ten. The material sequenced was PBMCs from the stem cell graft donor, taken from the stem cell graft. The receptors come from a human donor who donated a stem cell graft to a child with acute lymphoblastic leukemia. CDR3s include the opening cysteine and the closing phenylalanine or tryptophan. Fields, in order: clone size, D gene, V gene, J gene, CDR3 protein, CDR3 DNA. The D gene is left open where the match is weak. Size is omitted from some rows. Given values are once, few, many or a class for expanded clones.

>few|-|TRBV2|TRBJ1-1
CASSEALSGFEAFF
TGTGCCAGCAGTGAAGCGCTTTCGGGGTTTGAAGCTTTCTTT
>-|TRBD2|TRBV27|TRBJ2-7
CASSSGGDWGRDYEQYF
TGTGCCAGCAGTTCCGGGGGGGATTGGGGGCGCGACTACGAGCAGTACTTC
>many|-|TRBV11-2|TRBJ2-5
CASSLVTGWSQETQYF
TGTGCCAGCAGCTTAGTAACAGGGTGGTCCCAAGAGACCCAGTACTTC
>-|-|TRBV5-1|TRBJ2-3
CASTPRLAGPRGTDTQYF
TGCGCCAGCACGCCCCGGCTGGCGGGTCCGAGAGGCACAGATACGCAGTATTTT
>many|-|TRBV5-6|TRBJ2-7
CASSSDSSYEQYF
TGTGCCAGCAGCTCTGACAGTTCCTACGAGCAGTACTTC
>many|-|TRBV7-8|TRBJ2-7
CASSLGGTPLHEQYF
TGTGCCAGCAGCTTAGGCGGGACCCCCCTCCACGAGCAGTACTTC
>few|-|TRBV20-1|TRBJ1-3
CSANDRGSGNTIYF
TGCAGTGCTAACGACAGAGGCTCTGGAAACACCATATATTTT
>-|-|TRBV5-1|TRBJ2-1
CASSLAERPEQFF
TGCGCCAGCAGCTTGGCCGAGAGGCCAGAGCAGTTCTTC
>many|-|TRBV7-2|TRBJ2-3
CASSLGAGVSDTQYF
TGTGCCAGCAGCTTGGGGGCAGGGGTTTCAGATACGCAGTATTTT
>once|TRBD2|TRBV5-1|TRBJ2-5
CASSFSVAGFQETQYF
TGCGCCAGCAGCTTTTCAGTAGCGGGATTCCAAGAGACCCAGTACTTC
>-|-|TRBV7-2|TRBJ1-5
CASSLEYHSNQPQHF
TGTGCCAGCAGCTTAGAATACCATAGCAATCAGCCCCAGCATTTT
>many|TRBD2|TRBV20-1|TRBJ2-3
CSADSGSTDTQYF
TGCAGTGCTGATAGCGGGAGCACAGATACGCAGTATTTT
>-|TRBD2|TRBV7-6|TRBJ2-3
CASSFSGTIGRTDTQYF
TGTGCCAGCAGTTTCTCCGGGACTATCGGAAGAACAGATACGCAGTATTTT
>-|TRBD2|TRBV7-2|TRBJ2-1
CASSFASGYNEQFF
TGTGCCAGCAGCTTTGCTAGCGGTTACAATGAGCAGTTCTTC
>-|TRBD2|TRBV7-2|TRBJ2-7
CASSLGGTRSYEQYF
TGTGCCAGCAGCTTAGGTGGGACTAGGTCCTACGAGCAGTACTTC
>-|-|TRBV4-2|TRBJ2-5
CASSQDFGLGVQETQYF
TGTGCCAGCAGCCAAGATTTTGGGCTAGGGGTACAAGAGACCCAGTACTTC
>-|-|TRBV23-1|TRBJ1-1
CASSQSVPTDEAFF
TGCGCCAGCAGTCAATCGGTCCCGACCGATGAAGCTTTCTTT
>-|-|TRBV12-3/TRBV12-4|TRBJ2-1
CASSLWDGSYSYNEQFF
TGTGCCAGCAGTTTATGGGACGGGAGTTATTCCTACAATGAGCAGTTCTTC
>many|-|TRBV5-1|TRBJ2-5
CASSLAPSSQETQYF
TGCGCCAGCAGCTTGGCCCCCAGCTCCCAAGAGACCCAGTACTTC
>-|-|TRBV2|TRBJ2-3
CASSRTTYPDTQYF
TGTGCCAGCAGTCGCACGACCTACCCGGATACGCAGTATTTT
>-|-|TRBV15|TRBJ2-7
CATSSLHYEQYF
TGTGCCACCAGCAGTCTCCACTACGAGCAGTACTTC
>few|-|TRBV20-1|TRBJ2-1
CSANDETNEQFF
TGCAGTGCTAACGACGAGACCAATGAGCAGTTCTTC